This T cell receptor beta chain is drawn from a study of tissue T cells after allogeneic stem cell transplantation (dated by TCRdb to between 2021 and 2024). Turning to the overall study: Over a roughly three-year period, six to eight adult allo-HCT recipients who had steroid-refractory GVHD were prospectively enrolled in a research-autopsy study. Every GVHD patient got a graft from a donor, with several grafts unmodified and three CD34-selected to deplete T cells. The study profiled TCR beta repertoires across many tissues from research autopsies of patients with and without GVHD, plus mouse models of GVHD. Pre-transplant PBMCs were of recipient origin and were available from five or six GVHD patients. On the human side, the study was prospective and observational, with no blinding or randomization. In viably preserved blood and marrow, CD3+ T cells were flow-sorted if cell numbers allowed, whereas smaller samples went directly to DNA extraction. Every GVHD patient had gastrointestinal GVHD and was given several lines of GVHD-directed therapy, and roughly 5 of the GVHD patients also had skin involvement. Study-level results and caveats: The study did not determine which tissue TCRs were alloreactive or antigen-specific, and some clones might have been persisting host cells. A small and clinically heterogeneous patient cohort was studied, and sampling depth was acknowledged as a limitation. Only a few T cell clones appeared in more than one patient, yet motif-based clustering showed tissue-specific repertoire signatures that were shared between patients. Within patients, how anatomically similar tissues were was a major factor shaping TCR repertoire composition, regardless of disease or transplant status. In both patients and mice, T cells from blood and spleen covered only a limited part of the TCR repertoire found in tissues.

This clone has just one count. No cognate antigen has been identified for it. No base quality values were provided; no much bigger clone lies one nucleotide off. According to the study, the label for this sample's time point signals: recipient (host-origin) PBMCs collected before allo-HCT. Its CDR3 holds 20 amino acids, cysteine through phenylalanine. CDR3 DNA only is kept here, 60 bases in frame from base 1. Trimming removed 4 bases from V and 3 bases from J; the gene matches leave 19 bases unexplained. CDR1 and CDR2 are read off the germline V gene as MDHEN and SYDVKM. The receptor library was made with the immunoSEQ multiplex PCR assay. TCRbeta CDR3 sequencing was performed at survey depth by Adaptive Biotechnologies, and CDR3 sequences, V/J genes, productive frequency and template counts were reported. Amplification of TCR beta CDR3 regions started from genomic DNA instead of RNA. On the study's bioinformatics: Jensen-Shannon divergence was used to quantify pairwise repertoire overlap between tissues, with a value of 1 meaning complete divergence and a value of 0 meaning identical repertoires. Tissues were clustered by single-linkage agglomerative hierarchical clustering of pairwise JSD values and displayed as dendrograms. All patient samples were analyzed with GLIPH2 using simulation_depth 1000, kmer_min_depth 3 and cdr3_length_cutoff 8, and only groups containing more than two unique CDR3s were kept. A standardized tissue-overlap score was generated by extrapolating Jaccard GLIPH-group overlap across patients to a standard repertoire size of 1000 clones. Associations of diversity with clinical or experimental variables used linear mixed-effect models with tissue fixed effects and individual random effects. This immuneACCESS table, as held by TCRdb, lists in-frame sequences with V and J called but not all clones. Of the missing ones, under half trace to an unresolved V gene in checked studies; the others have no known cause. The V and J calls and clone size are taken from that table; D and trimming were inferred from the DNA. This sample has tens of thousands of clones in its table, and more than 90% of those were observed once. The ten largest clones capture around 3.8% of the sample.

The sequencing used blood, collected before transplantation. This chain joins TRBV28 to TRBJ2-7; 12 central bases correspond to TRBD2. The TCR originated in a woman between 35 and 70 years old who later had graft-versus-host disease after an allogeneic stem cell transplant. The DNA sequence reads TGTGCCAGCAGTTGGGACCACCTATGGGCTAGCGGGAGGGTAAGCTACGAGCAGTACTTC. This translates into CASSWDHLWASGRVSYEQYF.